A single sample gave rise to the 14 T cell receptor beta chains below, sequenced in a study of blood T cell repertoires in COVID-19. Sequencing used immunoSEQ multiplex PCR; TCRdb keeps in-frame clones, though not all of them. The table lists about 300,000 clones, roughly nine tenths of them singletons. The sequencing input was peripheral blood. These receptors were obtained from a woman aged 25 to 39 with COVID-19, enrolled during active disease.

The V gene is TRBV2, the J gene TRBJ2-6; D possibly corresponds to TRBD1 (6 bases). The CDR3 covers 15 residues. V lost 6 bases, J lost 3 bases, and 12 bases lay in between. Germline values: CDR1 SNHLY, CDR2 FYNNEI. The CDR3: CASRATGFGANVLTF. The CDR3 DNA reads TGTGCCAGCAGGGCTACAGGGTTTGGGGCCAACGTCCTGACTTTC.

This chain links TRBV28 with TRBJ1-1; no firm D call. The V gene lost 3 bases and the J gene lost 1 base, with 15 bases spanning the gap. Looked up from germline, CDR1 is MDHEN and CDR2 is SYDVKM. The CDR3 sequence is 16 residues long. The CDR3: CASSLSPGGGNTEAFF. CDR3 in DNA: TGTGCCAGCAGTTTGTCGCCGGGCGGAGGGAACACTGAAGCTTTCTTT.

The chain links TRBV5-6 to TRBJ2-3; 9 bases match TRBD2. Germline trimming cut 2 bases from V and 6 bases from J; bases unmatched to any gene: 4. This CDR3 has 14 residues. Looked up from germline, CDR1 is SGHDT and CDR2 is YYEEEE. Here the CDR3 reads CASSFSGGGDTQYF. The CDR3 DNA follows: TGTGCCAGCAGCTTTAGCGGGGGAGGGGATACGCAGTATTTT.

The J gene is TRBJ1-2, the V gene TRBV7-3, with a tentative D call TRBD1 (5 bases). The CDR3 loop spans 13 amino acids. Germline CDR1 is SGHTA and CDR2 is FQGTGA. The ends were cut back, 4 bases at V and 5 bases at J, with 11 bases in the middle. The CDR3 loop is CASSSYGGYGYTF. The CDR3 DNA reads TGTGCCAGCAGCTCCTACGGGGGGTATGGCTACACCTTC.

This rearrangement joins TRBV6-4 to TRBJ2-5; D gene ambiguous. In germline, CDR1 is MRHNA, CDR2 SNTAGT. The CDR3 extends over 13 amino acids. Trimming took 5 bases from V and 2 from J, leaving 9 bases between them. This CDR3 reads CASSPGYQETQYF. Here the CDR3 DNA reads TGTGCCAGCAGTCCGGGTTATCAAGAGACCCAGTACTTC.

The V call is TRBV19, the J call TRBJ2-1; 11 bases fit TRBD2. The germline CDR1 and CDR2 sequences are LNHDA and SQIVND (reference sequence). V shed 3 bases and J 3 bases; nucleotides not matched to a gene: 10. The CDR3 runs to 18 residues. The CDR3 nucleotides are TGTGCCAGTAGTATCTCCTCACGTACTAGCGGGGGCTACAATGAGCAGTTCTTC. Amino acids: CASSISSRTSGGYNEQFF.

The sample holds a few counts of this clone. This chain links TRBV6-5 with TRBJ2-5, with TRBD2 matching over 8 bases. J was trimmed by 5 bases and V by 5 bases; bases with no gene match: 10. Looked up from germline, CDR1 is MNHEY and CDR2 is SVGAGI. The CDR3 spans 15 residues. CDR3 sequence reads: CASSRLSGGRETQYF. As DNA, the CDR3 is TGTGCCAGCAGTCGCTTAAGCGGGGGCAGGGAGACCCAGTACTTC.

V and J are TRBV6-5 and TRBJ2-7; 10 bases agree with TRBD1. Germline-derived CDR1 and CDR2 are MNHEY and SVGAGI. After removal of 6 bases from V and 3 bases from J, the junction contained 5 bases not matched to a gene. This CDR3 spans 14 amino acids. The CDR3 DNA reads TGTGCCAGCAGCGCCTGGACAGGGGGCTACGAGCAGTACTTC. Protein: CASSAWTGGYEQYF.

V is TRBV11-2 and J is TRBJ2-3, with TRBD2 matching 12 bases. Per germline, CDR1 SGHAT and CDR2 FQNNGV. V trimming: 2 bases; J trimming: 3 bases; junction bases outside the gene matches: 9. This CDR3 comprises 18 residues. CDR3 sequence reads: CASSLKLAGGHGTDTQYF. CDR3 in DNA: TGTGCCAGCAGCTTAAAGCTAGCGGGGGGGCACGGTACAGATACGCAGTATTTT.

The chain couples TRBV19 to TRBJ1-2, with a possible D match to TRBD1 (5 bases). Germline V lookup: CDR1 LNHDA, CDR2 SQIVND (reference sequence). Trimming took off 5 bases at V and 6 bases at J, with 10 bases between the two ends. The CDR3 consists of 12 residues. CDR3 nucleotides: TGTGCCAGTAGTCACAGGACGGATGGCTACACCTTC. It translates to CASSHRTDGYTF. The entire variable domain, with the rest obtained from reference TRBV19 and TRBJ1-2, is as follows: DGGITQSPKYLFRKEGQNVTLSCEQNLNHDAMYWYRQDPGQGLRLIYYSQIVNDFQKGDIAEGYSVSREKKESFPLTVTSAQKNPTAFYLCASSHRTDGYTFGSGTRLTVV.

J is TRBJ1-2 and V is TRBV5-1; D is perhaps TRBD1 (6 bases). Trimming removed 0 bases from V and 7 bases from J, with 16 bases in between. The germline V gene has CDR1 SGHRS and CDR2 YFSETQ. The CDR3 is 15 residues long. The CDR3: CASSLAITGYSGYTF. CDR3 sequence (DNA): TGCGCCAGCAGCTTGGCCATAACAGGGTACAGTGGCTACACCTTC.

The J gene is TRBJ2-2, the V gene TRBV3-1 (or the pseudogene TRBV3-2); TRBD2 matches 7 bases. Germline V CDR1 and CDR2: LGHDT, YNNKEL (reference sequence). The length of the CDR3 is 16 residues. V was pared by 1 base and J by 2 bases, with 4 bases of the junction left unmatched. The CDR3 DNA is TGTGCCAGCAGCCAAGCGCCTAGCGGCAACACCGGGGAGCTGTTTTTT. Translation: CASSQAPSGNTGELFF.

The chain links TRBV6-6 to TRBJ2-3; D is unresolved. V lost 6 bases to trimming and J lost 4 bases, with 8 bases between them. The CDR3 consists of 12 residues. Germline-derived CDR1 and CDR2 are MNHNY and SVGAGI (reference sequence). The CDR3 protein is CASSLEADTQYF. Here the CDR3 DNA reads TGTGCCAGCAGCCTAGAGGCAGATACGCAGTATTTT.

The chain has TRBV5-1 and TRBJ2-3; TRBD1 matches at 7 bases. This CDR3 comprises 14 residues. V was clipped by 0 bases and J by 5 bases; unmatched bases: 3. Germline V gives CDR1 SGHRS, CDR2 YFSETQ. The CDR3 coding sequence is TGCGCCAGCAGCTTGGGACAGGGTGGAGATACGCAGTATTTT. Amino acids: CASSLGQGGDTQYF.